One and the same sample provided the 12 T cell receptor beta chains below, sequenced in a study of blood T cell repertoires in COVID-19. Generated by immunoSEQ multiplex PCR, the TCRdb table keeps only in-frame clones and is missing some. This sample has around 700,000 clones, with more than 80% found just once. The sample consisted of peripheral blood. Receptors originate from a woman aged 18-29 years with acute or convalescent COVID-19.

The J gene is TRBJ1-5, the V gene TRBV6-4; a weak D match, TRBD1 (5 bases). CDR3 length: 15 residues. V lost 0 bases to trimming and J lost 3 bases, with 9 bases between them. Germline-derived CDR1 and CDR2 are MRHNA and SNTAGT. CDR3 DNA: TGTGCCAGCAGTGACTCGGCAGGGTTCAATCAGCCCCAGCATTTT. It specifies CASSDSAGFNQPQHF.

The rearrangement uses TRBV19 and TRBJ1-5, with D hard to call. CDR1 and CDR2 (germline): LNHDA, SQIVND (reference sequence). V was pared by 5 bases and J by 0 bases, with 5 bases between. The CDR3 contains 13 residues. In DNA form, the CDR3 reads TGTGCCAGTAGTTCCGTTAGCAATCAGCCCCAGCATTTT. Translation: CASSSVSNQPQHF.

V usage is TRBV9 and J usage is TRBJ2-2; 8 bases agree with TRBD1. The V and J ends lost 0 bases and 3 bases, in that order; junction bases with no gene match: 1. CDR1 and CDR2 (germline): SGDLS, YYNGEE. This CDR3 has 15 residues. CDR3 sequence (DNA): TGTGCCAGCAGCGTAGGACAGGGGTACACCGGGGAGCTGTTTTTT. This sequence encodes CASSVGQGYTGELFF.

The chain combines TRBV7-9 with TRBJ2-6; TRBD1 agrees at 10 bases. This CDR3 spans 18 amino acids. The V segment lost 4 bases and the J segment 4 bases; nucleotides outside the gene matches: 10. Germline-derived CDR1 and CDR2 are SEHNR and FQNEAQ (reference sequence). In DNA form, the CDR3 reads TGTGCCAGCAGCTCGACCCGGGACAGGGGTGTAGGGGCCAACGTCCTGACTTTC. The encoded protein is CASSSTRDRGVGANVLTF.

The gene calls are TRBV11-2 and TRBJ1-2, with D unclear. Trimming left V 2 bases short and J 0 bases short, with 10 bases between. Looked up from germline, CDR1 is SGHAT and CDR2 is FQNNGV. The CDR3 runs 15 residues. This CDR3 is CASSLLGVSNYGYTF. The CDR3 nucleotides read TGTGCCAGCAGCTTACTCGGGGTTTCTAACTATGGCTACACCTTC. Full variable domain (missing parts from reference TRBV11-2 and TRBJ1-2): EAGVAQSPRYKIIEKRQSVAFWCNPISGHATLYWYQQILGQGPKLLIQFQNNGVVDDSQLPKDRFSAERLKGVDSTLKIQPAKLEDSAVYLCASSLLGVSNYGYTFGSGTRLTVV.

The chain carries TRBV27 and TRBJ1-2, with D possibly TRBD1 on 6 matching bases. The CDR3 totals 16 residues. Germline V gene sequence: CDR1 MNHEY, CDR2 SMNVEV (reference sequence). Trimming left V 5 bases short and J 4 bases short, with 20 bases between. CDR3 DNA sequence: TGTGCCAGCAGTCCAGGACAGACTATCGAATTCTATGGCTACACCTTC. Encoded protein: CASSPGQTIEFYGYTF.

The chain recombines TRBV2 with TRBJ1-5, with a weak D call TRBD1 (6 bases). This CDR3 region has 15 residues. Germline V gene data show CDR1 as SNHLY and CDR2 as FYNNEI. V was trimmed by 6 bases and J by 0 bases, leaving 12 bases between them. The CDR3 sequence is CASRPQGISNQPQHF. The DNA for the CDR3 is TGTGCCAGCAGGCCCCAGGGGATTAGCAATCAGCCCCAGCATTTT. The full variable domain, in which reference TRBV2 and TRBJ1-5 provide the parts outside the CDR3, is EPEVTQTPSHQVTQMGQEVILRCVPISNHLYFYWYRQILGQKVEFLVSFYNNEISEKSEIFDDQFSVERPDGSNFTLKIRSTKLEDSAMYFCASRPQGISNQPQHFGDGTRLSIL.

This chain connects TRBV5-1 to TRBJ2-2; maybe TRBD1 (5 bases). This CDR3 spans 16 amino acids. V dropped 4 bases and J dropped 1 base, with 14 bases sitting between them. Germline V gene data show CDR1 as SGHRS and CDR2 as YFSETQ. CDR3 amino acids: CASSVGAAQNTGELFF. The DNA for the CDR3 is TGCGCCAGCAGCGTTGGGGCAGCCCAGAACACCGGGGAGCTGTTTTTT.

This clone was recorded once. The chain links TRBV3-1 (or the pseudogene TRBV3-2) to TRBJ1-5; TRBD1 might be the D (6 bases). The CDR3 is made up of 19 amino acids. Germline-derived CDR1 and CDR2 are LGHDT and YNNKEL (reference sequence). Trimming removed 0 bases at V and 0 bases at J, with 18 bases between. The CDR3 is CASSQDLSGQKYSNQPQHF. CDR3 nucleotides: TGTGCCAGCAGCCAAGACCTCTCCGGACAGAAATATAGCAATCAGCCCCAGCATTTT.

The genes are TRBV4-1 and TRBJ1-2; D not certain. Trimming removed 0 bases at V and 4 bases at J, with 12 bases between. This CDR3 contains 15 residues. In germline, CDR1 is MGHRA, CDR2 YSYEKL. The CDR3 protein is CASSQDPGFSYGYTF. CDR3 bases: TGCGCCAGCAGCCAAGATCCGGGGTTTAGCTATGGCTACACCTTC.

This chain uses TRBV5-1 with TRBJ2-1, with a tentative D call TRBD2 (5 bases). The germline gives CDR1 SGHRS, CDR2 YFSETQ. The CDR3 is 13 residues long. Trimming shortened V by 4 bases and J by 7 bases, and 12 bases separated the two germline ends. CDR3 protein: CASSRPLGNEQFF. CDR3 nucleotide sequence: TGCGCCAGCAGCCGCCCACTAGGGAATGAGCAGTTCTTC.

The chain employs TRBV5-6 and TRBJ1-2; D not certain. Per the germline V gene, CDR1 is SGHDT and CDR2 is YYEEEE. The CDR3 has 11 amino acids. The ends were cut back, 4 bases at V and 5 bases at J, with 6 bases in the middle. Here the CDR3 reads CASSRGYGYTF. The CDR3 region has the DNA TGTGCCAGCAGCCGAGGGTATGGCTACACCTTC.